These T cell receptor beta chains were read from a single sample in a study of T cells expressing NK-cell markers. Using the 5' RACE reads, TCRdb records one entry per CDR3 protein without DNA. The sample has a few hundred thousand distinct CDR3 sequences. Sequencing was carried out using blood T cells: a sorted CD56 or NKG2C T cell subset, CD4+ or CD8+ T cells, or bulk PBMC T cells (not recorded which). Receptor source: a man aged 18 to 30 in good health. Each CDR3 is given with its conserved first and last residue.

J | V | CDR3
TRBJ2-1 | TRBV5-1 | CASSLGWDRMYNEQFF
TRBJ2-7 | TRBV20-1 | CSALGPTYEQYF
TRBJ1-3 | TRBV24-1 | CATSGTNSGNTIYF
TRBJ1-2 | TRBV4-2 | CASSQDVSGTVKTYGYTF
TRBJ2-3 | TRBV5-1 | CASSFSTGESTDTQYF
TRBJ2-3 | TRBV11-2 | CASSLDALAGGPSDTQYF
TRBJ2-7 | TRBV29-1 | CSVGGQSRGIEQYF
TRBJ1-2 | TRBV12-3/TRBV12-4 | CASSLGGGYTF
TRBJ2-2 | TRBV10-3 | CAISERAASIAGELFF
TRBJ1-5 | TRBV12-3/TRBV12-4 | CASTRVGQPQHF
TRBJ1-1 | TRBV5-5 | CASSLDGILGTEAFF
TRBJ2-1 | TRBV11-2 | CASSARRGRGANEQFF
TRBJ2-7 | TRBV5-1 | CASKRGTSSYEQYF
TRBJ2-3 | TRBV27 | CASSAGIIQDTQYF
TRBJ1-2 | TRBV10-3 | CAISGTGQGISYTF
TRBJ1-2 | TRBV7-8 | CASSWDRNYGYTF
TRBJ2-5 | TRBV2 | CASLFDSGPETQYF
TRBJ2-7 | TRBV6-5 | CASSWRGATAYEQYF
TRBJ1-2 | TRBV6-5 | CASSSSQGRGGYTF
TRBJ2-1 | TRBV18 | CASSPTEGITNEQFF
TRBJ2-4 | TRBV7-2 | CASSLDRQGREYF
TRBJ2-5 | TRBV5-1 | CASSLGERALHETQYF
TRBJ1-5 | TRBV13 | CASSLGPGNQPQHF
TRBJ2-3 | TRBV25-1 | CASSEWRLAGVDTQYF
TRBJ2-6 | TRBV29-1 | CSVPISPGQISSGANVLTF
TRBJ2-3 | TRBV3-1 | CASSQGLSGSGLADTQYF
TRBJ2-3 | TRBV12-3/TRBV12-4 | CASSRRLAGGPTDTQYF
TRBJ2-7 | TRBV20-1 | CSARDRGGLREQYF
TRBJ2-1 | TRBV12-3/TRBV12-4 | CASSFGVRAEQFF
TRBJ1-1 | TRBV7-9 | CASSFGGTNTEAFF
TRBJ1-2 | TRBV25-1 | CASSEVGGQGTGYTF
TRBJ1-2 | TRBV20-1 | CSAPASGYGYTF
TRBJ2-2 | TRBV12-3/TRBV12-4 | CASSNLRTAANTGELFF
TRBJ2-2 | TRBV7-8 | CASSLAGAGLGTGELFF
TRBJ2-6 | TRBV11-2 | CASSNRAGAYGANVLTF
TRBJ1-3 | TRBV4-1 | CASSQGGRLDTIYF
TRBJ2-2 | TRBV7-9 | CASSFLRGQNTGELFF
TRBJ2-1 | TRBV25-1 | CASSGYNEQFF
TRBJ1-2 | TRBV15 | CATSEIVGRAAGYTF
TRBJ1-1 | TRBV30 | CAWSDGVVTEAFF
TRBJ2-1 | TRBV11-1 | CATKKGPVRIWIDNEQFF
TRBJ2-4 | TRBV15 | CATSRDWKPGAKNIQYF
TRBJ2-2 | TRBV10-3 | CAITGVGTGELFF
TRBJ2-5 | TRBV20-1 | CSAPGTGGKTQYF
TRBJ1-5 | TRBV20-1 | CSARFGGAEEPQHF
TRBJ2-3 | TRBV7-2 | CASSRWTSGTDTQYF
TRBJ1-2 | TRBV27 | CASSPRGNGAYGYTF
TRBJ1-4 | TRBV7-9 | CASSPPQGVNEKLFF
TRBJ2-2 | TRBV6-2/TRBV6-3 | CASSLQGAPPGELFF
TRBJ2-7 | TRBV5-1 | CASRGQGLYEQYF
TRBJ1-1 | TRBV3-1 | CASSPPGSGTEAFF